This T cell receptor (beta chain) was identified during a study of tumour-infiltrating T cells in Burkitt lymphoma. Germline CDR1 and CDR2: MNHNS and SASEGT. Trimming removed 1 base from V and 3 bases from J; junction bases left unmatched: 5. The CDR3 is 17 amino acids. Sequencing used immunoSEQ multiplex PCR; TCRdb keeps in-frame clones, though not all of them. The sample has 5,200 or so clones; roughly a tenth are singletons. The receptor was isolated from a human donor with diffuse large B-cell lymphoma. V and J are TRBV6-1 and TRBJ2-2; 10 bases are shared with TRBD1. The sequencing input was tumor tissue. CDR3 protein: CASSEGTGGTDTGELFF. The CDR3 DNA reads TGTGCCAGCAGTGAAGGGACAGGGGGGACGGACACCGGGGAGCTGTTTTTT.